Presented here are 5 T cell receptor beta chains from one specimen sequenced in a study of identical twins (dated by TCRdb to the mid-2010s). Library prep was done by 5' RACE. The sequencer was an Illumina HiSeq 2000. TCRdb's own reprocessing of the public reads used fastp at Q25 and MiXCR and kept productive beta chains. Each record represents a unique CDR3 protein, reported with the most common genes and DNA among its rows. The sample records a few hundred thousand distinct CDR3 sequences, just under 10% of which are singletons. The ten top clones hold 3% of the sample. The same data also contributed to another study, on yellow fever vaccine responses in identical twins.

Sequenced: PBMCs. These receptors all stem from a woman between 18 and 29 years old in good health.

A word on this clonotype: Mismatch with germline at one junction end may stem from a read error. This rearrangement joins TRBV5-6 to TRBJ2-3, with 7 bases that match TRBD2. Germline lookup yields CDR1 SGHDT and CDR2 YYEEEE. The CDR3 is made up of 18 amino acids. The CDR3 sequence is CASNLVFGGGVRGDTQYF. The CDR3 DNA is TGTGCCAGCAACTTGGTTTTTGGCGGGGGAGTGCGGGGGGATACGCAGTATTTT.

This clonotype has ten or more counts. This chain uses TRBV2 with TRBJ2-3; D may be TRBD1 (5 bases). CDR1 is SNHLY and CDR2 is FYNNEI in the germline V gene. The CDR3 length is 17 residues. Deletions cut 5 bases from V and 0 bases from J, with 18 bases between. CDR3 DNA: TGTGCCAGCAGTCCGCGAACAGGTTCCCCTAGCACAGATACGCAGTATTTT. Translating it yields CASSPRTGSPSTDTQYF.

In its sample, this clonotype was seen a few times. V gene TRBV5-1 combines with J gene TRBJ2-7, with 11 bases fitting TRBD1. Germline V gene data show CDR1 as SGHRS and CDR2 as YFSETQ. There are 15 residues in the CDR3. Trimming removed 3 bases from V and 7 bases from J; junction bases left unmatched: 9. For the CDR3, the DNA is TGCGCCAGCAGCTGGTTACGGACAGGGGGCTTGGAGCAGTACTTC. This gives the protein CASSWLRTGGLEQYF.

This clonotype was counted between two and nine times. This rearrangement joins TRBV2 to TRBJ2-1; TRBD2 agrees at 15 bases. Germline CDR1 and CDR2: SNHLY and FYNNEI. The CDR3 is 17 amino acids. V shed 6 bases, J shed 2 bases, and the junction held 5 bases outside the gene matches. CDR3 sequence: CASRGLAGGPTYNEQFF. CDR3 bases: TGTGCCAGCAGGGGACTAGCGGGGGGACCAACCTACAATGAGCAGTTCTTC. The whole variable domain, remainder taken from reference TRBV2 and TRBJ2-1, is EPEVTQTPSHQVTQMGQEVILRCVPISNHLYFYWYRQILGQKVEFLVSFYNNEISEKSEIFDDQFSVERPDGSNFTLKIRSTKLEDSAMYFCASRGLAGGPTYNEQFFGPGTRLTVL.

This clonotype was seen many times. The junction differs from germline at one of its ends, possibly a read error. The CDR3 sequence is CASSLVLAGVAYF. Written as DNA, the CDR3 is TGTGCCAGCAGTTTAGTCCTAGCGGGAGTGGCATACTTC. The genes are TRBV7-8 and TRBJ2-5, with 10 bases aligning to TRBD2. CDR3 length equals 13 residues. Germline V gene sequence: CDR1 SGHVS, CDR2 FQNEAQ.